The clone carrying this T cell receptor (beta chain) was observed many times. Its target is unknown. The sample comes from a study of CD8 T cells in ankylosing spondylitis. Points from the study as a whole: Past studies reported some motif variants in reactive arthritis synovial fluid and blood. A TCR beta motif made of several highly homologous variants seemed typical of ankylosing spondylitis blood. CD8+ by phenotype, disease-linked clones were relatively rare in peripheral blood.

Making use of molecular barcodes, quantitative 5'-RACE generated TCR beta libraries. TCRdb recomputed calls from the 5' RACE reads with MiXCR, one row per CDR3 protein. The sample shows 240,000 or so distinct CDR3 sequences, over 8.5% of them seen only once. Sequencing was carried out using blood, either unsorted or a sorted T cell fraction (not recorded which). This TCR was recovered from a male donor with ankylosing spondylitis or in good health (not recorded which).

The CDR3 reads CATMDSGTANTEAFF. The CDR3 bases are TGTGCCACCATGGACTCCGGGACAGCAAACACTGAAGCTTTCTTT. J is TRBJ1-1 and V is TRBV24-1, with 7 bases fitting TRBD1. The ends lost 8 bases at V and 2 bases at J; junction bases unmatched: 10. This CDR3 has 15 amino acids. Germline V lookup: CDR1 KGHDR, CDR2 SFDVKD.